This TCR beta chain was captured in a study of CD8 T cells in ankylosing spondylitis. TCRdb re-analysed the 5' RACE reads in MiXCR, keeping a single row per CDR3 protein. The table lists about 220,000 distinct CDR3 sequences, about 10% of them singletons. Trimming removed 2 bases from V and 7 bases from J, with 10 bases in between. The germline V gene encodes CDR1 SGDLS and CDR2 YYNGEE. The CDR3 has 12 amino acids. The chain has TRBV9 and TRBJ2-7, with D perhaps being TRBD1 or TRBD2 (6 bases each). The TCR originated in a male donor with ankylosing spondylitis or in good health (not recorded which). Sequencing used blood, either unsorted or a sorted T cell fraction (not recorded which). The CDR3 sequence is CASSVGGGEQYF. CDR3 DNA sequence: TGTGCCAGCAGCGTTGGAGGGGGGGAGCAGTACTTC.